Listed below are T cell receptor beta chains from one sample, sequenced in a study of blood T cells in healthy people across ages. Each CDR3 protein gets one entry after TCRdb re-called the 5' RACE reads with MiXCR. This repertoire shows hundreds of thousands of distinct CDR3 sequences, approximately 59% found once; its top ten account for 25% to 35%. Material: blood. The receptors shown here come from a man aged 25 to 40 in good health. Both conserved end residues are part of each CDR3. D genes are given only for firm matches. Expanded clones are given a class, and other clones once, few, many or no size at all.

j_gene	v_gene	abundance	d_gene	CDR3aa	CDR3nt
TRBJ2-7	TRBV10-3	.	TRBD2	CAINPSGSSYEQYF	TGTGCCATCAACCCTAGCGGGAGCTCCTACGAGCAGTACTTC
TRBJ2-7	TRBV11-2	.	TRBD1	CASSPRAQGVPYSYEQYF	TGTGCCAGCAGCCCTAGGGCACAGGGGGTCCCGTACTCCTACGAGCAGTACTTC
TRBJ2-3	TRBV2	.	.	CASSGLGGTTDTQYF	TGTGCCAGCAGTGGCCTGGGCGGGACCACGGATACGCAGTATTTT
TRBJ2-5	TRBV20-1	.	TRBD2	CSARDQGLAETQYF	TGCAGTGCTAGAGATCAGGGACTAGCGGAGACCCAGTACTTC
TRBJ2-1	TRBV7-3	.	TRBD1	CASSRLRDRGNNEQFF	TGTGCCAGCAGCCGACTCCGGGACAGGGGGAACAATGAGCAGTTCTTC
TRBJ2-1	TRBV10-3	.	.	CAISESWAGSDEQFF	TGTGCCATCAGTGAGTCGTGGGCAGGGAGCGACGAGCAGTTCTTC
TRBJ2-2	TRBV4-3	.	TRBD1	CASSLTGGINTGELFF	TGCGCCAGCAGCCTAACAGGGGGCATCAACACCGGGGAGCTGTTTTTT
TRBJ2-1	TRBV7-2	few	TRBD2	CASSLEARGGNEQFF	TGTGCCAGCAGCTTAGAAGCCCGGGGGGGCAATGAGCAGTTCTTC
TRBJ1-1	TRBV12-3/TRBV12-4	.	.	CASSQRGMNTEAFF	TGTGCCAGCAGCCAACGGGGCATGAACACTGAAGCTTTCTTT
TRBJ1-5	TRBV15	.	TRBD1	CATSPGTVGNQPQHF	TGTGCCACCAGCCCCGGGACAGTAGGCAATCAGCCCCAGCATTTT
TRBJ2-7	TRBV28	.	.	CASREQVAAPIPQYF	TGTGCCAGCAGAGAACAGGTGGCCGCACCTATCCCGCAGTACTTC
TRBJ2-4	TRBV6-1	few	.	CASSDGLVPRLAKNIQYF	TGTGCCAGCAGTGATGGACTGGTACCGCGTCTAGCCAAAAACATTCAGTACTTC
TRBJ2-6	TRBV5-1	few	TRBD1	CASHGQGASGANVLTF	TGCGCCAGCCACGGACAGGGCGCCTCTGGGGCCAACGTCCTGACTTTC
TRBJ2-3	TRBV7-2	.	.	CASSFSIHTSTDTQYF	TGTGCCAGCAGCTTCTCGATTCATACCTCCACAGATACGCAGTATTTT
TRBJ2-1	TRBV9	.	TRBD2	CASSGGRASGGSSYNEQFF	TGTGCCAGCAGCGGGGGGAGGGCTAGCGGGGGGAGCTCCTACAATGAGCAGTTCTTC
TRBJ2-1	TRBV2	.	TRBD1	CATLKEGARRNEQFF	TGTGCCACCTTGAAAGAGGGGGCGCGGCGAAATGAGCAGTTCTTC
TRBJ2-2	TRBV4-2	.	TRBD2	CASSQEAYSGVTGELFF	TGTGCCAGCAGCCAAGAAGCCTATAGCGGGGTCACCGGGGAGCTGTTTTTT
TRBJ2-1	TRBV9	few	TRBD2	CASNRLSIAGGEQFF	TGTGCCAGCAACCGTCTTTCGATAGCGGGGGGCGAGCAGTTCTTC
TRBJ2-3	TRBV7-2	few	TRBD2	CASSPSGGPDTQYF	TGTGCCAGCAGCCCCTCGGGGGGGCCAGATACGCAGTATTTT
TRBJ2-4	TRBV3-1	.	.	CASSQGTYSKNIQYF	TGTGCCAGCAGCCAGGGGACTTATTCCAAAAACATTCAGTACTTC
TRBJ2-1	TRBV9	.	.	CASTIGLPSRNEQFF	TGTGCCAGCACTATAGGGCTTCCCTCGAGGAATGAGCAGTTCTTC
TRBJ1-5	TRBV20-1	.	.	CSARSGAGSNQPQHF	TGCAGTGCTAGATCTGGGGCTGGGAGCAATCAGCCCCAGCATTTT
TRBJ2-7	TRBV3-1	.	TRBD1	CASKGQVDEQYF	TGTGCCAGCAAGGGACAGGTCGACGAGCAGTACTTC
TRBJ2-3	TRBV9	once	.	CASSVETWDTPVTDTQYF	TGTGCCAGCAGCGTAGAAACCTGGGACACTCCAGTCACAGATACGCAGTATTTT
TRBJ1-2	TRBV6-5	.	.	CASSYSGVGYTF	TGTGCCAGCAGTTACTCGGGGGTAGGCTACACCTTC
TRBJ2-5	TRBV20-1	.	.	CSARDLSGTTKGPQETQYF	TGCAGTGCTAGAGATTTATCCGGGACAACTAAGGGCCCCCAAGAGACCCAGTACTTC
TRBJ2-1	TRBV7-3	.	TRBD2	CASSFSGGALDEQFF	TGTGCCAGCAGCTTTAGCGGGGGGGCTCTCGATGAGCAGTTCTTC
TRBJ2-4	TRBV5-4	.	.	CASSWEAKNIQYF	TGTGCCAGCAGCTGGGAAGCCAAAAACATTCAGTACTTC
TRBJ2-7	TRBV5-1	.	.	CASSPGVVLFSYEQYF	TGCGCCAGCAGCCCGGGAGTGGTCCTCTTCTCCTACGAGCAGTACTTC
TRBJ2-1	TRBV29-1	.	TRBD1	CSVEGQGKVRNEQFF	TGCAGCGTTGAAGGACAGGGGAAAGTACGGAATGAGCAGTTCTTC
TRBJ2-5	TRBV7-7	few	TRBD2	CATTRGEETQYF	TGTGCCACTACACGGGGGGAAGAGACCCAGTACTTC
TRBJ2-1	TRBV27	.	TRBD2	CASRVRLAGGYNEQFF	TGTGCCAGCAGGGTCAGACTAGCGGGGGGCTACAATGAGCAGTTCTTC
TRBJ2-1	TRBV5-1	.	TRBD2	CASSKGLAGDNEQFF	TGCGCCAGCAGCAAGGGACTAGCGGGGGACAATGAGCAGTTCTTC
TRBJ2-1	TRBV24-1	few	TRBD1	CATSVDRNYNEQFF	TGTGCCACCAGTGTGGACAGGAACTACAATGAGCAGTTCTTC
TRBJ2-1	TRBV2	.	TRBD2	CASSIGLASGFNEQFF	TGTGCCAGCAGTATTGGACTAGCGTCCGGGTTCAATGAGCAGTTCTTC
TRBJ2-5	TRBV6-2/TRBV6-3	.	.	CASSYTRPPAETQYF	TGTGCCAGCAGTTACACAAGACCACCCGCGGAGACCCAGTACTTC
TRBJ2-3	TRBV7-2	.	.	CASSLGTTGDTQYF	TGTGCCAGCAGCTTAGGGACTACTGGAGATACGCAGTATTTT
TRBJ2-7	TRBV20-1	.	TRBD1	CGGQGLYEQYF	TGCGGGGGACAGGGTCTCTACGAGCAGTACTTC
TRBJ2-3	TRBV10-1	.	.	CASRSGSSTDTQYF	TGCGCCAGCAGAAGCGGTTCTAGCACAGATACGCAGTATTTT
TRBJ2-7	TRBV24-1	.	TRBD2	CATSDQAGGVYEQYF	TGTGCCACCAGTGACCAAGCGGGGGGCGTATACGAGCAGTACTTC
TRBJ2-1	TRBV5-1	.	TRBD1	CASSLQGQGANEQFF	TGCGCCAGCAGCTTGCAGGGACAGGGGGCAAATGAGCAGTTCTTC
TRBJ1-1	TRBV6-1	.	TRBD1	CASTDRVNTEAFF	TGTGCCAGCACCGACAGGGTGAACACTGAAGCTTTCTTT
TRBJ2-7	TRBV28	.	TRBD1	CASRQTGAHLRRYEQYF	TGTGCCAGCAGGCAGACAGGGGCCCACCTACGGCGGTACGAGCAGTACTTC
TRBJ2-7	TRBV20-1	.	.	CSARDRQERYYEQYF	TGCAGTGCTAGGGATCGACAGGAGCGGTACTACGAGCAGTACTTC
TRBJ2-7	TRBV10-3	.	TRBD2	CAIRRTSGAAYEQYF	TGTGCCATCAGGAGGACTAGCGGAGCTGCCTACGAGCAGTACTTC
TRBJ2-5	TRBV7-9	.	TRBD2	CASSPGLAGFKETQYF	TGTGCCAGCAGCCCTGGACTAGCGGGCTTCAAAGAGACCCAGTACTTC
TRBJ2-7	TRBV20-1	once	.	CSARENPLQRLTIYEQYF	TGCAGTGCTAGAGAAAACCCCCTACAGCGACTAACAATCTACGAGCAGTACTTC
TRBJ1-5	TRBV7-2	.	.	CASSLGPTGQPQHF	TGTGCCAGCAGCTTAGGCCCTACGGGTCAGCCCCAGCATTTT
TRBJ2-1	TRBV4-3	.	.	CAGSQGTPGESHNEQFF	TGCGCCGGCAGCCAAGGGACTCCGGGTGAGTCCCACAATGAGCAGTTCTTC
TRBJ2-2	TRBV4-2	.	TRBD1	CASSQGTGHGELFF	TGTGCCAGCAGCCAGGGGACAGGGCACGGGGAGCTGTTTTTT
TRBJ1-5	TRBV6-2/TRBV6-3	once	TRBD1	CASSSRDRGRRMDNQPQHF	TGTGCCAGCAGTAGCCGGGACAGGGGGCGGAGGATGGACAATCAGCCCCAGCATTTT
TRBJ2-6	TRBV27	few	TRBD1	CATRDRGSRANVLTF	TGTGCCACCCGGGACAGGGGATCTAGGGCCAACGTCCTGACTTTC
TRBJ2-7	TRBV6-6	.	.	CASSYSVGTSYEQYF	TGTGCCAGCAGTTACTCGGTTGGTACCTCCTACGAGCAGTACTTC
TRBJ2-1	TRBV12-5	.	TRBD1	CASGWDRDEQFF	TGTGCTAGTGGATGGGACAGGGATGAGCAGTTCTTC
TRBJ2-5	TRBV20-1	.	.	CSAREFWETQYF	TGCAGTGCTAGAGAGTTTTGGGAGACCCAGTACTTC
TRBJ2-1	TRBV27	.	TRBD1	CASSLGQGADNEQFF	TGTGCCAGCAGTCTCGGACAGGGGGCTGACAATGAGCAGTTCTTC
TRBJ2-1	TRBV27	.	.	CASSLKGFPYNEQFF	TGTGCCAGCAGTTTGAAAGGGTTCCCCTACAATGAGCAGTTCTTC
TRBJ1-2	TRBV27	.	TRBD1	CASSLSKQGVYTF	TGTGCCAGCAGTTTATCGAAACAGGGGGTCTACACCTTC
TRBJ2-1	TRBV7-2	few	TRBD2	CASSSGTRGYNEQFF	TGTGCCAGCAGCTCCGGGACTAGGGGCTACAATGAGCAGTTCTTC